This TCR beta chain was documented in a study of cytomegalovirus exposure and HLA in healthy donors. General observations from the study: TCR beta chains numbering under 200 were designated cytomegalovirus-associated. A few chains tied to CMV proved CMV antigen-specific in vitro.

All donors participated as healthy donors of bone marrow. PCR primers comprised 60 Vbeta and 13 Jbeta primers. Repertoires were generated with immunoSEQ multiplex PCR, while TCRdb's copy carries only in-frame clones and drops some. The record lists 85,000 to 110,000 clones, of which the ten most abundant hold about 3.2%. The CDR3 length is 16 residues. Trimming shortened V by 2 bases and J by 2 bases, and 13 bases separated the two germline ends. In germline, CDR1 is SEHNR, CDR2 FQNEAQ (reference sequence). About this clone: The target antigen is unknown.

Sequenced material: PBMCs. This TCR came from a man aged 35-49 years in good health and CMV-seronegative. The V call is TRBV7-9, the J call TRBJ1-3; D remains ambiguous. The CDR3 DNA is TGTGCCAGCAGCTTATCCGGGATAACGACTGGAAACACCATATATTTT. Translated: CASSLSGITTGNTIYF.